The source of this TCR beta chain is a study of shared clonotypes between healthy human individuals. On this clone: Its matching antigen is unknown.

The CDR3 sequence is 15 residues long. In germline, CDR1 is LGHNA, CDR2 YNFKEQ. With 1 base removed from V and 3 bases from J, the gap between germline ends came to 13 bases. The naive CD8 subset, CD45RO-negative cells positively selected for CCR7, excluded terminally differentiated effector memory CD45RA+ cells. The study, taken as a whole, reports: The study generally estimated greater richness for naive than memory subsets.

The repertoire was sequenced with immunoSEQ multiplex PCR; TCRdb's copy has only in-frame clones and lacks some. The sample shows about 2.1 million clones, approximately 92% of them seen only once. Sequencing input: naive CD8+ T cells from PBMCs. This TCR was sampled from a man between 18 and 29 years old in good health. Some clones in this sample may be carry-over from other donors' samples. The chain has TRBV4-2 and TRBJ2-7; TRBD1 or TRBD2 may be the D gene (5 bases each). The CDR3 here is CASSQVSGADYEQYF. The CDR3 DNA follows: TGTGCCAGCAGCCAAGTTTCCGGGGCCGACTACGAGCAGTACTTC.